These 18 T cell receptor beta chains came from one sample sequenced in a study of cytomegalovirus exposure and HLA in healthy donors. The PCR ran on 60 Vbeta and 13 Jbeta primers. Clones were sequenced by immunoSEQ multiplex PCR, and TCRdb holds only the in-frame ones, with some missing. The table has 150,000 to 200,000 clones, 80% seen once. Sequencing was performed on PBMCs. These receptor sequences come from a boy younger than 18 in good health and CMV-seronegative.

This clone was observed once. V usage is TRBV29-1 and J usage is TRBJ2-1; tentative D call: TRBD1 (5 bases). With 6 bases removed from V and 0 bases from J, the gap between germline ends came to 12 bases. The germline CDR1 and CDR2 sequences are SQVTM and ANQGSEA. The CDR3 is 14 amino acids. CDR3 DNA sequence: TGCAGCGTGCCTTCAGGGTTCTCCTACAATGAGCAGTTCTTC. Its protein is CSVPSGFSYNEQFF.

J is TRBJ2-2 and V is TRBV25-1; 9 bases map to TRBD1. Germline values: CDR1 MGHDK, CDR2 SYGVNS. This CDR3 region has 17 residues. V was clipped by 3 bases and J by 6 bases; unmatched bases: 11. Here the CDR3 DNA reads TGTGCCAGCAGTGAGCCCGGGACAGGGATCGGTGCCGGGGAGCTGTTTTTT. Translating gives CASSEPGTGIGAGELFF. The whole variable domain, remainder taken from reference TRBV25-1 and TRBJ2-2, is EADIYQTPRYLVIGTGKKITLECSQTMGHDKMYWYQQDPGMELHLIHYSYGVNSTEKGDLSSESTVSRIRTEHFPLTLESARPSHTSQYLCASSEPGTGIGAGELFFGEGSRLTVL.

J is TRBJ2-5 and V is TRBV30, with a tentative D call TRBD2 (6 bases). The V gene's germline CDR1 is GTSNPN and CDR2 SVGIG (reference sequence). The CDR3 is 14 residues long. V dropped 5 bases and J dropped 4 bases, with 17 bases sitting between them. The CDR3 coding sequence is TGTGCCTGGGGCCGGCGACTAGTAGCAGAGACCCAGTACTTC. Translation: CAWGRRLVAETQYF. Drawing the rest from reference TRBV30 and TRBJ2-5, the complete variable domain is SQTIHQWPATLVQPVGSPLSLECTVEGTSNPNLYWYRQAAGRGLQLLFYSVGIGQISSEVPQNLSASRPQDRQFILSSKKLLLSDSGFYLCAWGRRLVAETQYFGPGTRLLVL.

V and J are TRBV5-4 and TRBJ1-1, with TRBD1 as a possible D gene (5 bases). V lost 4 bases and J lost 0, with 19 bases in between. Looked up from germline, CDR1 is SGHNT and CDR2 is YYREEE (reference sequence). The CDR3 extends over 17 amino acids. CDR3 region: CASSPPFAGQMNTEAFF. CDR3 DNA sequence: TGTGCCAGCAGCCCGCCGTTTGCAGGGCAGATGAACACTGAAGCTTTCTTT.

The J gene is TRBJ2-7, the V gene TRBV11-3; perhaps TRBD1 as D (6 bases). The CDR3 contains 14 residues. Germline V CDR1 and CDR2: SGHNT, YENEEA. Trimming removed 1 base at V and 3 bases at J, with 10 bases between. CDR3 loop: CASSLGQGHYEQYF. The CDR3 DNA is TGTGCCAGCAGCTTAGGCCAGGGGCACTACGAGCAGTACTTC.

The chain uses TRBV6-5 and TRBJ1-2; 7 bases align to TRBD1. V lost 5 bases and J lost 4; bases outside the gene matches: 7. Per the germline V gene, CDR1 is MNHEY and CDR2 is SVGAGI. The CDR3 totals 14 residues. The CDR3 here is CASSRAGTAYGYTF. The CDR3 coding sequence is TGTGCCAGCAGTAGAGCCGGGACAGCCTATGGCTACACCTTC.

This clone came up once. The chain uses TRBV6-1 and TRBJ2-3; D is unresolved. Trimming removed 3 bases at V and 3 bases at J, with 7 bases between. The germline CDR1 and CDR2 sequences are MNHNS and SASEGT. This CDR3 region has 13 residues. The CDR3 sequence is CASSEVRTDTQYF. The CDR3 DNA is TGTGCCAGCAGTGAGGTGCGGACAGATACGCAGTATTTT.

V and J are TRBV4-1 and TRBJ1-1; 11 nucleotides agree with TRBD1. The CDR3 sequence is 16 residues long. Trimming took 6 bases from V and 5 from J; bases not matched to a gene: 11. Per the germline V gene, CDR1 is MGHRA and CDR2 is YSYEKL. DNA for the CDR3: TGCGCCAGCAGTTCAGGACAGGGGGCGGTAGGGACTGAAGCTTTCTTT. Translating gives CASSSGQGAVGTEAFF.

This chain's CDR3 is CASRPDRGGWTNTEAFF. Here the CDR3 DNA reads TGTGCCAGCAGGCCCGATAGGGGGGGCTGGACGAACACTGAAGCTTTCTTT. This chain joins TRBV7-2 and TRBJ1-1; D perhaps matches TRBD1 (6 bases). This CDR3 contains 17 residues. V was cut by 6 bases and J by 1 base, with 21 bases left in between. Per the germline V gene, CDR1 is SGHTA and CDR2 is FQGNSA.

The chain uses TRBV6-5 and TRBJ1-1; 7 bases match TRBD1. V was pared by 8 bases and J by 2 bases, with 5 bases of the junction left unmatched. Germline loops: CDR1 MNHEY, CDR2 SVGAGI. This CDR3 has 13 residues. The CDR3 region has the DNA TGTGCCAGCCACAGGGGAAGAAACACTGAAGCTTTCTTT. It codes for CASHRGRNTEAFF.

CDR3 nucleotide sequence: TGTGCCAGCAGCTTAGAAGGGGGCGGGCAGCCCCAGCATTTT. Residues: CASSLEGGGQPQHF. The rearrangement links TRBV7-3 to TRBJ1-5; 7 nucleotides line up with TRBD1. Germline CDR1 is SGHTA and CDR2 is FQGTGA. The J segment lost 7 bases and the V segment lost 2 bases, leaving 5 bases of the junction unmatched. The CDR3 spans 14 residues. Full variable domain (remainder filled in from reference TRBV7-3 and TRBJ1-5): GAGVSQTPSNKVTEKGKYVELRCDPISGHTALYWYRQSLGQGPEFLIYFQGTGAADDSGLPNDRFFAVRPEGSVSTLKIQRTERGDSAVYLCASSLEGGGQPQHFGDGTRLSIL.

The V gene is TRBV6-5, the J gene TRBJ1-3; D possibly corresponds to TRBD1 (5 bases). The germline gives CDR1 MNHEY, CDR2 SVGAGI. The CDR3 extends over 14 amino acids. V lost 7 bases and J lost 4, with 14 bases in between. The chain's CDR3 is CASKRGRTGNTIYF. The CDR3 nucleotides read TGTGCCAGCAAGCGGGGCCGAACAGGAAACACCATATATTTT.

This sequence joins TRBV5-8 and TRBJ1-1; unclear D gene. Germline CDR1 reads SGHTS; CDR2 reads YDEGEE. The CDR3 is 14 amino acids. Trimming cost V 3 bases and J 0 bases, with 9 bases left between them. This CDR3 is CASSSTELNTEAFF. For the CDR3, the DNA is TGTGCCAGCAGCTCTACCGAATTGAACACTGAAGCTTTCTTT.

This clone has only a few counts. The chain recombines TRBV5-1 with TRBJ2-7; 7 bases align to TRBD1. The CDR3 length is 18 residues. V was clipped by 2 bases and J by 3 bases; unmatched bases: 17. CDR1 is SGHRS, CDR2 YFSETQ, per germline. Here the CDR3 DNA reads TGCGCCAGCAGCTTTGACAGGGCCGCTAGAAATCCAGTCTACGAGCAGTACTTC. It specifies CASSFDRAARNPVYEQYF.

J is TRBJ1-6 and V is TRBV4-1; 8 bases agree with TRBD1. Per the germline V gene, CDR1 is MGHRA and CDR2 is YSYEKL. The CDR3 covers 15 residues. The junction had 9 bases not matched to a gene; V was cut back by 4 bases and J by 10 bases. CDR3: CASSRSRGQGSPLHF. CDR3 nucleotide sequence: TGCGCCAGCAGCCGATCCAGGGGGCAAGGCTCACCCCTCCACTTT.

J is TRBJ2-5 and V is TRBV5-6, with a possible D match to TRBD1 (6 bases). Trimming pared 0 bases from V and 5 bases from J, leaving 14 bases between. There are 15 residues in the CDR3. CDR1 and CDR2 from the germline V gene are SGHDT and YYEEEE. The CDR3 here is CASSLENRAGETQYF. CDR3 sequence (DNA): TGTGCCAGCAGCTTGGAAAACAGGGCGGGCGAGACCCAGTACTTC.

This clone was seen just once. The DNA for the CDR3 is TGCGCCAGCAGCCAAGAAGGGGTTAGCGGAGCCACAGATACGCAGTATTTT. Protein product: CASSQEGVSGATDTQYF. The J gene is TRBJ2-3, the V gene TRBV4-1; tentative D call: TRBD2 (6 bases). The CDR3 is made up of 17 amino acids. V was trimmed by 0 bases and J by 2 bases, leaving 15 bases between them. Germline assignment: CDR1 MGHRA and CDR2 YSYEKL.

The CDR3 reads CASSPDGGGHKNTEAFF. The CDR3 nucleotides are TGTGCCAGCAGCCCCGACGGCGGGGGACACAAGAACACTGAAGCTTTCTTT. This chain uses TRBV11-1 with TRBJ1-1, with D tentatively TRBD1 (6 bases). This CDR3 region has 17 residues. Germline V gene data show CDR1 as SGHAT and CDR2 as FQDESV (reference sequence). The V end lost 5 bases, the J end lost 1 base, and 20 bases lay between the germline ends. Based on the CDR3 plus reference TRBV11-1 and TRBJ1-1, the full variable domain is EAEVAQSPRYKITEKSQAVAFWCDPISGHATLYWYRQILGQGPELLVQFQDESVVDDSQLPKDRFSAERLKGVDSTLKIQPAELGDSAMYLCASSPDGGGHKNTEAFFGQGTRLTVV.